These 16 T cell receptor beta chains came from one sample sequenced in a study of graft-versus-host responses after intestinal transplantation. Sequenced by immunoSEQ multiplex PCR; TCRdb stores in-frame clones only, minus some. The top ten clones hold around 2.9% of a sample with 25,000 to 30,000 clones, approximately 80% of them seen once. Lamina propria and intraepithelial lymphocytes were released by processing graft tissue. The specimen comprised ileum tissue, sampled 98 days after intestinal transplantation. The receptors were sampled from a human patient who received an intestinal transplant, so some T cells may come from the graft donor.

The chain has TRBV13 and TRBJ2-3, with TRBD1 identical over 12 bases. CDR1 PRHDT and CDR2 FYEKMQ come from the germline V gene (reference sequence). The CDR3 is made up of 17 amino acids. The J segment lost 4 bases and the V segment lost 5 bases, leaving 10 bases of the junction unmatched. The CDR3 DNA sequence: TGTGCCAGCAGCCCTCCCGAAGGGACAGGGGGCGCAGATACGCAGTATTTT. Translated, it gives CASSPPEGTGGADTQYF.

The chain employs TRBV5-1 and TRBJ1-1, with 7 nucleotides matching TRBD1. The trim removed 4 bases at V and 6 bases at J, leaving 9 bases unmatched. There are 14 residues in the CDR3. Germline values: CDR1 SGHRS, CDR2 YFSETQ. The CDR3 here is CASSGGRGGSEAFF. CDR3 in DNA: TGCGCCAGCAGCGGGGGTAGAGGGGGCTCTGAAGCTTTCTTT.

The genes are TRBV5-6 and TRBJ2-7; D might be TRBD1 or TRBD2, each matching 5 bases. The CDR3 has 13 amino acids. The germline CDR1 and CDR2 sequences are SGHDT and YYEEEE. V was clipped by 3 bases and J by 7 bases, with 14 bases between them. The chain's CDR3 is CASSSGPTGEQYF. CDR3 DNA sequence: TGTGCCAGCAGCTCGGGGCCTACGGGGGAGCAGTACTTC.

This clone was seen only once. V gene TRBV5-1 combines with J gene TRBJ1-4, with TRBD1 identical over 7 bases. V was clipped by 0 bases and J by 0 bases; unmatched bases: 2. CDR3 length: 16 residues. Per germline, CDR1 SGHRS and CDR2 YFSETQ. CDR3 sequence (DNA): TGCGCCAGCAGCTTGGGGACAGGCACAACTAATGAAAAACTGTTTTTT. Encoded protein: CASSLGTGTTNEKLFF.

The chain has TRBV7-6 and TRBJ1-6, with D hard to call. Germline CDR1 reads SGHVS; CDR2 reads FNYEAQ. CDR3 length: 14 residues. V was pared by 6 bases and J by 3 bases, with 9 bases between. The CDR3 sequence: CASRSGDYNSPLHF. CDR3 sequence (DNA): TGTGCCAGCAGGTCTGGGGACTATAATTCACCCCTCCACTTT.

The chain uses TRBV6-4 and TRBJ2-3; D is ambiguous. Germline assignment: CDR1 MRHNA and CDR2 SNTAGT. Between the trimmed V and J ends, which lost 6 bases and 0 bases, there was a span of 10 bases. The CDR3 spans 14 residues. CDR3 region: CASRRDTSTDTQYF. As DNA, the CDR3 is TGTGCCAGCAGAAGGGATACTAGCACAGATACGCAGTATTTT.

The chain links TRBV10-2 to TRBJ2-1, with D hard to call. This CDR3 spans 12 amino acids. V shed 3 bases and J shed 4 bases, with 4 bases lying between them. The germline V gene encodes CDR1 WSHSY and CDR2 SAAADI. The CDR3 DNA follows: TGCGCCAGCAGTGACTTTTACAATGAGCAGTTCTTC. Its protein is CASSDFYNEQFF.

The chain employs TRBV10-3 and TRBJ2-7; 7 bases line up with TRBD2. V lost 1 base to trimming and J lost 9 bases; unmatched junction nucleotides: 3. CDR3 length: 12 amino acids. Germline loops: CDR1 ENHRY, CDR2 SYGVKD. In DNA, the CDR3 is TGTGCCATCAGTGAGTGCTGCGGGGGGCAGTACTTC. As protein: CAISECCGGQYF.

J is TRBJ2-7 and V is TRBV7-8; 8 positions match TRBD1. Per germline, CDR1 SGHVS and CDR2 FQNEAQ. V lost 1 base, J lost 4 bases, and 6 bases stayed unmatched. This CDR3 has 15 residues. In nucleotides, the CDR3 is TGTGCCAGCAGCTTAGTTCGGGACAGGTCTTACGAGCAGTACTTC. Its translation: CASSLVRDRSYEQYF.

V is TRBV5-1 and J is TRBJ1-5; possible D gene TRBD1, 5 bases. V was cut by 0 bases and J by 8 bases, with 12 bases left in between. The CDR3 has 14 amino acids. Per the germline V gene, CDR1 is SGHRS and CDR2 is YFSETQ. CDR3 DNA: TGCGCCAGCAGCTTGGTTTACGGGGCTAAGCCCCAGCATTTT. Translation gives CASSLVYGAKPQHF.

V usage is TRBV2 and J usage is TRBJ2-2; no definite D call. The CDR3 has 15 residues. The germline V and J ends were trimmed by 4 bases and 2 bases, with 11 bases remaining between them. Germline CDR1 SNHLY, CDR2 FYNNEI. CDR3 protein: CASSALAVNTGELFF. DNA of the CDR3: TGTGCCAGCAGTGCATTGGCGGTTAACACCGGGGAGCTGTTTTTT.

V is TRBV29-1 and J is TRBJ2-5, with 10 bases lining up with TRBD1. CDR3 length equals 13 residues. V dropped 7 bases and J dropped 5; count of bases not matched to a gene: 7. Germline lookup yields CDR1 SQVTM and CDR2 ANQGSEA. CDR3 nucleotide sequence: TGCAGCGGGGATGGACAGGGGGGCGAGACCCAGTACTTC. Amino acid sequence: CSGDGQGGETQYF. The full variable domain, rest sourced from reference TRBV29-1 and TRBJ2-5, is SAVISQKPSRDICQRGTSLTIQCQVDSQVTMMFWYRQQPGQSLTLIATANQGSEATYESGFVIDKFPISRPNLTFSTLTVSNMSPEDSSIYLCSGDGQGGETQYFGPGTRLLVL.

The CDR3 here is CASSQSRTSGGTQYF. DNA for the CDR3: TGCGCCAGCAGCCAGAGTAGGACTAGCGGGGGGACGCAGTATTTT. The chain combines TRBV4-1 with TRBJ2-3, with 14 nucleotides matching TRBD2. The trim removed 3 bases at V and 9 bases at J, leaving 5 bases unmatched. This CDR3 has 15 amino acids. CDR1 is MGHRA, CDR2 YSYEKL, per germline.

The chain employs TRBV19 and TRBJ1-2; TRBD1 agrees at 10 bases. V trimming: 6 bases; J trimming: 4 bases; junction bases outside the gene matches: 23. CDR3 length: 20 residues. CDR1 is LNHDA and CDR2 is SQIVND in the germline V gene (reference sequence). The CDR3 here is CASSTRANRQGALHRYGYTF. The CDR3 bases are TGTGCCAGTAGCACGCGCGCGAACCGACAGGGGGCCTTGCACCGCTATGGCTACACCTTC. Together with reference TRBV19 and TRBJ1-2, the CDR3 gives the full variable domain: DGGITQSPKYLFRKEGQNVTLSCEQNLNHDAMYWYRQDPGQGLRLIYYSQIVNDFQKGDIAEGYSVSREKKESFPLTVTSAQKNPTAFYLCASSTRANRQGALHRYGYTFGSGTRLTVV.

The genes are TRBV5-4 and TRBJ2-5; 11 bases map to TRBD1. CDR1 and CDR2 (germline): SGHNT, YYREEE (reference sequence). The CDR3 is 15 residues long. V shed 4 bases and J 5 bases; nucleotides not matched to a gene: 7. CDR3 in DNA: TGTGCCAGCAGCACCTCCGGGACAGGGGGGGAGACCCAGTACTTC. It is translated as CASSTSGTGGETQYF.

The rearrangement links TRBV30 to TRBJ1-6; tentatively, D is TRBD1 (5 bases). The V and J ends lost 4 bases and 13 bases respectively, with 17 bases between them. Germline CDR1 GTSNPN, CDR2 SVGIG (reference sequence). The CDR3 has 13 amino acids. Here the CDR3 DNA reads TGTGCCTGGAAGGCACAGGCAAACTCTCCCCTCCACTTT. This sequence encodes CAWKAQANSPLHF.